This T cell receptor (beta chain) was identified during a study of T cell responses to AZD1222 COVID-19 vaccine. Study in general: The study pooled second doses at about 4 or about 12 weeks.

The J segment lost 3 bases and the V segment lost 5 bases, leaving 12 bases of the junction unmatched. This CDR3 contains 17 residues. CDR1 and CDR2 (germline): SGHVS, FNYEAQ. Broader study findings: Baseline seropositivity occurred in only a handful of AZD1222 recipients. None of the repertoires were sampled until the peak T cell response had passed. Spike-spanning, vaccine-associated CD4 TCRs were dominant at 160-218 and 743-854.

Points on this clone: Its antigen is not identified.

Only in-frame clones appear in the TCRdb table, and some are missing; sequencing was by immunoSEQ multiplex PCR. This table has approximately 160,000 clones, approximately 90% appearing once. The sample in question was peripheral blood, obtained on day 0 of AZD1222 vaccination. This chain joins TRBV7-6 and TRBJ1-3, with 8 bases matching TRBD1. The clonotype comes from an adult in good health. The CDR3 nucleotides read TGTGCCAGCAGCCTACAATGGACAGGGAGCCTTGGAAACACCATATATTTT. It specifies CASSLQWTGSLGNTIYF. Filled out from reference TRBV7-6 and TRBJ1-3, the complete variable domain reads GAGVSQSPRYKVTKRGQDVALRCDPISGHVSLYWYRQALGQGPEFLTYFNYEAQQDKSGLPNDRFSAERPEGSISTLTIQRTEQRDSAMYRCASSLQWTGSLGNTIYFGEGSWLTVV.